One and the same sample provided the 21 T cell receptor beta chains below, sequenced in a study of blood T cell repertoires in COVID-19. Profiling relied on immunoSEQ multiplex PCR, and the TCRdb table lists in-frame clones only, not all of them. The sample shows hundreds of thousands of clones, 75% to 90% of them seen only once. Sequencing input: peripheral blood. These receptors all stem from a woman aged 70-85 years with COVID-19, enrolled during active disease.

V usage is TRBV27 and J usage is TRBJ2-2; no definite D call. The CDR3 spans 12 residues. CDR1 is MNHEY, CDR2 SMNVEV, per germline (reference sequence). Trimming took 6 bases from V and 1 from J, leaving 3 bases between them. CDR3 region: CASSRNTGELFF. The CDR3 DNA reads TGTGCCAGCAGCCGGAACACCGGGGAGCTGTTTTTT.

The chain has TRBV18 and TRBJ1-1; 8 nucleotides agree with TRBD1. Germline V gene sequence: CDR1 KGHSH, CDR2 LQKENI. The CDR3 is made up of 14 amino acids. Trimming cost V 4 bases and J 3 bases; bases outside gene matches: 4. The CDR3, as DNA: TGTGCCAGCTCACGCTCGGACAGGGACACTGAAGCTTTCTTT. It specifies CASSRSDRDTEAFF.

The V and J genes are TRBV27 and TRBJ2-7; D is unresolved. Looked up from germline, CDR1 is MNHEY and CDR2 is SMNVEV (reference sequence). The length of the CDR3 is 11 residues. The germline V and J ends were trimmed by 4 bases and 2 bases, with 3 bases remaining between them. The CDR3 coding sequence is TGTGCCAGCAGTTCTACCTACGAGCAGTACTTC. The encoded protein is CASSSTYEQYF.

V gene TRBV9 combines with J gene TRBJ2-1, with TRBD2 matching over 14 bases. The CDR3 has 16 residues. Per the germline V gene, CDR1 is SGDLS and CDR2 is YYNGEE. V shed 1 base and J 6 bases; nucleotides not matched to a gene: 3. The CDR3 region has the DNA TGTGCCAGCAGCGTATTGACTAGCGGGGGGGCCAATGAGCAGTTCTTC. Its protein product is CASSVLTSGGANEQFF.

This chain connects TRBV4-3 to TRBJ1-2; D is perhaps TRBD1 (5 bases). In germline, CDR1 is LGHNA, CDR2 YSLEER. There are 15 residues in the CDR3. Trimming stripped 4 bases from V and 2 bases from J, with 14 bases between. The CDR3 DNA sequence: TGCGCCAGCAGCCCCTCTTGGGGCAGAAACTATGGCTACACCTTC. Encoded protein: CASSPSWGRNYGYTF.

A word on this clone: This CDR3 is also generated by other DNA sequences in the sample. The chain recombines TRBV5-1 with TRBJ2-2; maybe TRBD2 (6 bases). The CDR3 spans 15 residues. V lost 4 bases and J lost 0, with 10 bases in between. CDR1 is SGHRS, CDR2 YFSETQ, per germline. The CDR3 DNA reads TGCGCCAGCAGCCCCGGGACTGCGAACACCGGGGAGCTGTTTTTT. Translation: CASSPGTANTGELFF.

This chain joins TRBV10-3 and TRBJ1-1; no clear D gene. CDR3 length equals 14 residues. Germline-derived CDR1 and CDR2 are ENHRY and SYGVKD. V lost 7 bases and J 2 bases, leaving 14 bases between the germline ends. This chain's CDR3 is CAIKVTADNTEAFF. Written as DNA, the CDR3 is TGTGCCATCAAAGTCACAGCCGACAACACTGAAGCTTTCTTT.

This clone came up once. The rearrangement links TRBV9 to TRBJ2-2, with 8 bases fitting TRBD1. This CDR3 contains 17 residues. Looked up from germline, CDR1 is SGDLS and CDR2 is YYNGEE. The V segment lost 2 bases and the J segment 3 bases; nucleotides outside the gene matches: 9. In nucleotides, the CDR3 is TGTGCCAGCAGCGTTCCCTCAGACAGGGGAGACACCGGGGAGCTGTTTTTT. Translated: CASSVPSDRGDTGELFF.

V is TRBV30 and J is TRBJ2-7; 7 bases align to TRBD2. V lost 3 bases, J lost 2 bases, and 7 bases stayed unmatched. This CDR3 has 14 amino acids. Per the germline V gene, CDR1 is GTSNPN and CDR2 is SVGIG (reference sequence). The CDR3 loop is CAWSAGLEAYEQYF. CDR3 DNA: TGTGCCTGGAGCGCCGGACTAGAGGCCTACGAGCAGTACTTC. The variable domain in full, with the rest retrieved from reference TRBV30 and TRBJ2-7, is SQTIHQWPATLVQPVGSPLSLECTVEGTSNPNLYWYRQAAGRGLQLLFYSVGIGQISSEVPQNLSASRPQDRQFILSSKKLLLSDSGFYLCAWSAGLEAYEQYFGPGTRLTVT.

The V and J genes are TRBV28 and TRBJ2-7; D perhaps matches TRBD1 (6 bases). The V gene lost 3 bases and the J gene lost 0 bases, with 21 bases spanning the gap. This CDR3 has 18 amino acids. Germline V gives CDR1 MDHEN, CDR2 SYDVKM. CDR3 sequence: CASSFRYGARDNSYEQYF. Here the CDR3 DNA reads TGTGCCAGCAGTTTCCGGTATGGTGCCCGGGACAACTCCTACGAGCAGTACTTC.

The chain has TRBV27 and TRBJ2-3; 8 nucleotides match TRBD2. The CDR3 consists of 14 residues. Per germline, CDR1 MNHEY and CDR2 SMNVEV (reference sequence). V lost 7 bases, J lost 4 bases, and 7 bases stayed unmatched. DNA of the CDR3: TGTGCCAGCAACCGGGGGGGGGCGGCAGATACGCAGTATTTT. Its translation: CASNRGGAADTQYF.

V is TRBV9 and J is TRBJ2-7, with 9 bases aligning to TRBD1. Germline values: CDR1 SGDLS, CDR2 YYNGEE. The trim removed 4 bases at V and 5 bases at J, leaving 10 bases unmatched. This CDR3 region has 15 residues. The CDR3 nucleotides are TGTGCCAGCAGCCGCGGGACAGGGCGGGACAACGAGCAGTACTTC. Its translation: CASSRGTGRDNEQYF.

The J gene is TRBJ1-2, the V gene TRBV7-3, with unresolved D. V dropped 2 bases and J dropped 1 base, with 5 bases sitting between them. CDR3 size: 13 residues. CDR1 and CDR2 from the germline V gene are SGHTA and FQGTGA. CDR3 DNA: TGTGCCAGCAGCTTAGACAATAACTATGGCTACACCTTC. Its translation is CASSLDNNYGYTF.

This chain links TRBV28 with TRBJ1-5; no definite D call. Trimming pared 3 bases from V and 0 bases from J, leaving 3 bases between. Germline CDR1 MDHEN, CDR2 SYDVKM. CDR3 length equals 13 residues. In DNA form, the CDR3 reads TGTGCCAGCAGTTTGTATAGCAATCAGCCCCAGCATTTT. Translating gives CASSLYSNQPQHF.

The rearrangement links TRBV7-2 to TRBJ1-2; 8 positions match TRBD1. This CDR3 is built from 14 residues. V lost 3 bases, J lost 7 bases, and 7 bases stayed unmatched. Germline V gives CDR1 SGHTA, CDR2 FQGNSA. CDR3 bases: TGTGCCAGCAGCTTCAAAGGACAGGGAGGTGGCTACACCTTC. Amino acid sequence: CASSFKGQGGGYTF.

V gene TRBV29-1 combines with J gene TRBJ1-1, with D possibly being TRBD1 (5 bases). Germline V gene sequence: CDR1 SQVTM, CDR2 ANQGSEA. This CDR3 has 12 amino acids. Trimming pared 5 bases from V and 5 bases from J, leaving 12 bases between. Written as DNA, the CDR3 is TGCAGCGTTAACCCCGGGGGGACTGAAGCTTTCTTT. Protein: CSVNPGGTEAFF. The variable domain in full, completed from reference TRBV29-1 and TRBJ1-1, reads SAVISQKPSRDICQRGTSLTIQCQVDSQVTMMFWYRQQPGQSLTLIATANQGSEATYESGFVIDKFPISRPNLTFSTLTVSNMSPEDSSIYLCSVNPGGTEAFFGQGTRLTVV.

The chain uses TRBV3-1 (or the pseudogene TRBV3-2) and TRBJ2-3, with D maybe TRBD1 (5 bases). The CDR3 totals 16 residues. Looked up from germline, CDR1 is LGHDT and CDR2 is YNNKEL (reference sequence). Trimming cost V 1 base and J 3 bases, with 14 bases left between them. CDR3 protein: CASSQGRTPGTDTQYF. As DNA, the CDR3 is TGTGCCAGCAGCCAAGGGAGAACCCCAGGGACAGATACGCAGTATTTT.

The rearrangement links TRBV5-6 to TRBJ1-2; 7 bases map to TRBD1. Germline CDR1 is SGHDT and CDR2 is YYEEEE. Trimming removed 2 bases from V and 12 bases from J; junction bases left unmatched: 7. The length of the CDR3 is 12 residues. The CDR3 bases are TGTGCCAGCAGCTTACAGGGGCCATTTGACACCTTC. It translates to CASSLQGPFDTF.

The CDR3 DNA reads TGTGCCTCGGAGGACAGGGGGGGCACTGAAGCTTTCTTT. It encodes CASEDRGGTEAFF. V gene TRBV19 combines with J gene TRBJ1-1; 10 positions match TRBD1. The V and J ends lost 11 bases and 4 bases, in that order; junction bases with no gene match: 7. The CDR3 consists of 13 residues. Germline CDR1 reads LNHDA; CDR2 reads SQIVND (reference sequence).

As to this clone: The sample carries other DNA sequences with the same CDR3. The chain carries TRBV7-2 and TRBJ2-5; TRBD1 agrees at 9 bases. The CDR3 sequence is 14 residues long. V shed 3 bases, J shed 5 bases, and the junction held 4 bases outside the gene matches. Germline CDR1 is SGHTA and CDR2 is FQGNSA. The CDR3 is CASSLDRGRETQYF. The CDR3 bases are TGTGCCAGCAGCTTGGACAGGGGTCGGGAGACCCAGTACTTC.

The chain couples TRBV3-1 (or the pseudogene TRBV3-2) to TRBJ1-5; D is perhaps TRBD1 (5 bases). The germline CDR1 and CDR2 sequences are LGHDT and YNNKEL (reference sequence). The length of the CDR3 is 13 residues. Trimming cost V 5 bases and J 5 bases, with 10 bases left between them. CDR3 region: CASSSDRYQPQHF. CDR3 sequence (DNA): TGTGCCAGCAGCTCCGACAGATATCAGCCCCAGCATTTT.